The sequence of this T cell receptor (beta chain) was determined in a study of blood T cell repertoires in COVID-19. Original handling: Using reference gene primer amplification, nucleated cell counts were estimated. Generated by immunoSEQ multiplex PCR, the TCRdb table keeps only in-frame clones and is missing some. That table supplies the V and J calls and clone size; D and trimming were determined from the DNA. The sample lists 250,000 to 300,000 clones; approximately 83% were seen once. This clone has more than one count but fewer than ten. The study counted Cohort 3 donors as recovered given two negative PCRs, clearance, or symptom resolution. The CDR3 is 15 amino acids. Germline assignment: CDR1 LNHDA and CDR2 SQIVND (reference sequence). V lost 10 bases and J lost 4; bases outside the gene matches: 11.

Sequences were obtained from PBMCs or T cells enriched from blood (not recorded which). The J gene is TRBJ2-7, the V gene TRBV19, with 12 positions matching TRBD1. This clonotype was obtained from a man aged 45-60 years who had recovered from COVID-19. In DNA form, the CDR3 reads TGTGCCACCTCCTGGGACAGGGGGCTTCGGTACGAGCAGTACTTC. This sequence encodes CATSWDRGLRYEQYF.